This entry lists 11 T cell receptor beta chains sequenced from one sample in a study of CD8 T cells in Susac syndrome. After extraction with the RNeasy kit, 0.5 to 1 ug of the RNA was reverse transcribed using random hexamers. TCRdb itself ran the immunoSEQ multiplex PCR reads through MiXCR, one entry per CDR3 protein. The sample contains more than 75,000 distinct CDR3 sequences, approximately 94% of which appear only once. The sequencing sample was made of CD8+ T cells from PBMCs. The source of these receptors is a human donor in good health.

This chain links TRBV3-1 with TRBJ2-5; possibly TRBD1 or TRBD2 for D (7 bases each). Deletions cut 0 bases from V and 5 bases from J, with 22 bases between. The CDR3 is 18 amino acids. CDR1 and CDR2 (germline): LGHDT, YNNKEL (reference sequence). This chain's CDR3 is CASSQDPGGVIVRETQYF. The CDR3 region has the DNA TGTGCCAGCAGCCAAGATCCAGGGGGGGTCATAGTGCGGGAGACCCAGTACTTC.

The chain combines TRBV11-2 with TRBJ2-1; D unresolved. The CDR3 is 15 residues long. Germline CDR1 is SGHAT and CDR2 is FQNNGV. Trimming took 5 bases from V and 5 from J, leaving 16 bases between them. In DNA form, the CDR3 reads TGTGCCAGCAGCCCACCCAGCGAGCTTAACAATGAGCAGTTCTTC. Its protein is CASSPPSELNNEQFF. The full variable domain, in which reference TRBV11-2 and TRBJ2-1 provide the parts outside the CDR3, is EAGVAQSPRYKIIEKRQSVAFWCNPISGHATLYWYQQILGQGPKLLIQFQNNGVVDDSQLPKDRFSAERLKGVDSTLKIQPAKLEDSAVYLCASSPPSELNNEQFFGPGTRLTVL.

The genes are TRBV7-9 and TRBJ2-7, with a possible D match to TRBD1 (6 bases). The ends were cut back, 1 base at V and 1 base at J, with 8 bases in the middle. CDR1 is SEHNR and CDR2 is FQNEAQ in the germline V gene (reference sequence). This CDR3 has 14 residues. The CDR3 DNA reads TGTGCCAGCAGCTTAGTTGGACAGTCCTACGAGCAGTACTTC. Translating it yields CASSLVGQSYEQYF.

The V gene is TRBV4-3, the J gene TRBJ2-7; D perhaps matches TRBD2 (6 bases). Germline V lookup: CDR1 LGHNA, CDR2 YSLEER. V was cut by 3 bases and J by 0 bases, with 9 bases left in between. The CDR3 has 14 residues. The CDR3 DNA follows: TGCGCCAGCAGCCAGTCGACTAGCTCCTACGAGCAGTACTTC. Protein sequence: CASSQSTSSYEQYF.

The chain couples TRBV27 to TRBJ2-5, with TRBD2 identical over 16 bases. V shed 6 bases and J 5 bases; nucleotides not matched to a gene: 6. The CDR3 has 16 amino acids. Germline V gives CDR1 MNHEY, CDR2 SMNVEV (reference sequence). CDR3 loop: CASRISGLAGGETQYF. CDR3 DNA sequence: TGTGCCAGCAGGATTTCGGGACTAGCGGGAGGGGAGACCCAGTACTTC.

V gene TRBV15 combines with J gene TRBJ2-1; 11 nucleotides agree with TRBD2. After removal of 3 bases from V and 9 bases from J, the junction contained 1 base not matched to a gene. The germline V gene has CDR1 LNHNV and CDR2 YYDKDF (reference sequence). The CDR3 is 13 amino acids. CDR3 nucleotides: TGTGCCACCAGCAGTCTAGCGGGAGGTGAGCAGTTCTTC. Its translation: CATSSLAGGEQFF.

Note on this clonotype: One end of the junction is discordant with germline, which a read error may explain. The V call is TRBV27, the J call TRBJ1-4; D may be TRBD1 (5 bases). CDR3 size: 18 residues. CDR1 and CDR2 (germline): MNHEY, SMNVEV (reference sequence). The CDR3 sequence is CASSLIGTSISTNEKLCF. The CDR3 nucleotides read TGTGCCAGCAGTTTAATAGGGACCTCTATATCCACTAATGAAAAACTGTGTTTT.

This chain joins TRBV16 and TRBJ1-1, with no clear D. Per the germline V gene, CDR1 is KGHSY and CDR2 is FQNENV. V was trimmed by 0 bases and J by 5 bases, leaving 7 bases between them. CDR3 length: 13 residues. The CDR3 coding sequence is TGTGCCAGCAGCCAATCGTACGGGACTGAAGCTTTCTTT. Encoded protein: CASSQSYGTEAFF.

The genes are TRBV7-9 and TRBJ1-1; 9 bases map to TRBD1. Germline V gene sequence: CDR1 SEHNR, CDR2 FQNEAQ (reference sequence). CDR3 size: 16 residues. V shed 6 bases and J 0 bases; nucleotides not matched to a gene: 8. In DNA form, the CDR3 reads TGTGCCAGCAGAGTCGACAGGGGGGGAATGAACACTGAAGCTTTCTTT. Translating it yields CASRVDRGGMNTEAFF.

The CDR3, as DNA: TGCAGCGTTGTTGGACAGGGCTATGGCTACACCTTC. Protein product: CSVVGQGYGYTF. The gene calls are TRBV29-1 and TRBJ1-2, with TRBD1 matching over 8 bases. The germline CDR1 and CDR2 sequences are SQVTM and ANQGSEA. The CDR3 length is 12 residues. With 4 bases clipped from V and 4 bases from J, the junction kept 2 bases outside the gene matches.

V gene TRBV11-2 combines with J gene TRBJ2-2, with 10 bases identical to TRBD2. Germline values: CDR1 SGHAT, CDR2 FQNNGV. CDR3 length: 18 amino acids. J gave up 4 bases and V 1 base, and 9 bases lay outside the gene matches. The CDR3 DNA follows: TGTGCCAGCAGCTTAGTGGATACTAGCGGGGTTTCCACCGGGGAGCTGTTTTTT. This codes for CASSLVDTSGVSTGELFF.